The entry below gives a single TCR beta chain sequence along with its context. This clonotype was picked up many times. Its antigen is still unknown. No much larger clone is present one base from it, and per-base qualities are unavailable. The source of the sample is a study of CD8 T cells in ankylosing spondylitis (dated by TCRdb to 2015 to 2018). Turning to the overall study: The study profiled T cell receptor beta repertoires in healthy donors and ankylosing spondylitis patients to find disease-linked TCR variants. The full study cohort was made up of over 20 ankylosing spondylitis patients and 108 healthy donors. Peripheral blood samples were taken, and synovial fluid was additionally collected from ankylosing spondylitis patients.

For sequencing, an Illumina HiSeq 2500 was employed. TCR beta libraries were prepared by quantitative 5'-RACE with molecular barcodes. The study's processing was this. To identify disease-linked TCR variants, a new computational method was used, one built on a probabilistic model of VDJ rearrangement. The raw public data were reprocessed by TCRdb itself: fastp quality trimming at Q25, MiXCR clonotype calling, in-frame beta chains only. Each CDR3 protein appears once, grouped with its most common genes and DNA. The authors' filters were not applied to this entry. This sample lists 200,000 to 250,000 distinct CDR3 sequences; approximately 10% were detected once. Less than 25% of the sample is in the top ten clones. Points the paper makes about the study in general: The disease-linked clones showed a CD8+ phenotype and occurred at relatively low frequencies in peripheral blood. Blood from ankylosing spondylitis patients appeared to be characterized by a TCR beta motif composed of 7 to 9 highly homologous amino acid variants. Significant enrichment of the disease-linked clones was reported in matched synovial fluid samples from ankylosing spondylitis patients. Some TCR beta motif variants had previously been reported in synovial fluid and blood of reactive arthritis patients, which suggested common disease-initiation mechanisms.

Material: blood, either unsorted or a sorted T cell fraction (not recorded which). The source of this sequence is a male donor with ankylosing spondylitis or in good health (not recorded which).

The CDR3 has the sequence CSVATAGGAFF. The DNA sequence is TGCAGCGTTGCAACAGCGGGGGGAGCTTTCTTT. The rearrangement combines TRBV29-1 with TRBJ1-1; the D gene is perhaps TRBD1, from 5 matching bases. Inclusive of the bounding cysteine and phenylalanine, the CDR3 is 11 residues long. The kept DNA is CDR3 alone, 33 bases in frame from the first base. The germline V gene sets CDR1 to SQVTM and CDR2 to ANQGSEA. Between the V and J ends, shortened by 4 bases and 10 bases respectively, the junction contains 13 bases.